The clone carrying this TCR beta chain appeared many times. Its matching antigen is unknown. This entry is derived from a study of T cells in Graves' hyperthyroidism and ophthalmopathy. Study results and limitations: Ophthalmopathy, as predicted by the model, came a median roughly 6.5 months after the prediction. Most clonotypes expanded in the thyroid (above 0.001) were also present in blood. In the analysis, a 13 V-J model separated ophthalmopathy from stable hyperthyroidism.

The V gene's germline CDR1 is SGHNT and CDR2 YYREEE (reference sequence). The J segment lost 4 bases and the V segment lost 4 bases, leaving 6 bases of the junction unmatched. The CDR3 extends over 16 amino acids. Amplified regions were TCR beta CDR3 sequences from RNA transcripts. RT-PCR in the first round (using the HTBI primer set) targeted the TCR CDR3. TCRdb called the multiplex PCR reads again in MiXCR, with one record for every CDR3 protein. The sample has about 510,000 distinct CDR3 sequences, approximately 49% seen once. For the diagnoses, clinical symptoms, serum thyroxine and TRAb, thyroid ultrasound and orbital computed tomography were used.

V usage is TRBV5-4 and J usage is TRBJ2-5; TRBD2 agrees at 14 bases. Specimen: peripheral blood or thyroid tissue (not recorded which). The clonotype comes from an adult woman with Graves' disease, either hyperthyroidism or ophthalmopathy (not recorded which). CDR3 sequence: CASSQGTSGSGETQYF. The CDR3 DNA follows: TGTGCCAGCAGCCAGGGGACTAGCGGGAGTGGAGAGACCCAGTACTTC.